This TCR beta chain appears in the sequencing data of a study of cytomegalovirus exposure and HLA in healthy donors. With regard to this clone: The antigen remains unidentified.

Broader study findings: In vitro, a few CMV-associated chains proved specific for CMV antigens. One variant, a missense change in DCLRE1C, was linked in a later analysis to TCR beta V- and J-gene trimming. Most TCR sequences proved rare, with some public TCRs found in many donors. The study put some 150 TCR beta chains on its list as cytomegalovirus-associated.

With 60 Vbeta and 13 Jbeta primers, the PCR was carried out. TCRdb keeps only in-frame clones here, not all; method: immunoSEQ multiplex PCR. The sample consists of 110,000 to 150,000 clones, around 72% of them appearing once. Germline CDR1 and CDR2: SGHAT and FQNNGV. V was trimmed by 10 bases and J by 8 bases, leaving 26 bases between them. CDR3 length: 16 amino acids. The sequenced sample consisted of PBMCs. The gene calls are TRBV11-2 and TRBJ2-2; weak D call: TRBD1 (6 bases). This receptor was identified in a man between 40 and 49 years old in good health and CMV-seronegative. The CDR3 here is CAILPPNQGRRGELFF. The DNA of the CDR3 is TGTGCCATCCTCCCTCCAAACCAGGGGCGCCGAGGGGAGCTGTTTTTT. The full variable domain, completed using reference TRBV11-2 and TRBJ2-2, is EAGVAQSPRYKIIEKRQSVAFWCNPISGHATLYWYQQILGQGPKLLIQFQNNGVVDDSQLPKDRFSAERLKGVDSTLKIQPAKLEDSAVYLCAILPPNQGRRGELFFGEGSRLTVL.